The clone carrying this T cell receptor (beta chain) was counted between two and nine times. The data were obtained in a study of type 1 regulatory T cells. Study background: This in vitro CD4 product, T-allo10, is enriched for Tr1 cells and alloantigen-specific.

TCRdb analysed the reads with MiXCR anew, one entry per CDR3 protein. This table holds approximately 100,000 distinct CDR3 sequences, 25% to 40% found once. The origin of this receptor is a human donor in good health. The sequenced sample was CD4+ T cells, either the whole sample or a sorted fraction (not recorded which).

The DNA of the CDR3 is TGTGCCAGCAGAAGACTAGTTAACACCGGGGAGCTGTTTTTT. This translates into CASRRLVNTGELFF. The gene calls are TRBV4-2 and TRBJ2-2, with D possibly TRBD2 on 6 matching bases. CDR3 length equals 14 residues. The germline V and J ends were trimmed by 6 bases and 2 bases, with 10 bases remaining between them. Germline CDR1 is LGHNA and CDR2 is YNFKEQ.